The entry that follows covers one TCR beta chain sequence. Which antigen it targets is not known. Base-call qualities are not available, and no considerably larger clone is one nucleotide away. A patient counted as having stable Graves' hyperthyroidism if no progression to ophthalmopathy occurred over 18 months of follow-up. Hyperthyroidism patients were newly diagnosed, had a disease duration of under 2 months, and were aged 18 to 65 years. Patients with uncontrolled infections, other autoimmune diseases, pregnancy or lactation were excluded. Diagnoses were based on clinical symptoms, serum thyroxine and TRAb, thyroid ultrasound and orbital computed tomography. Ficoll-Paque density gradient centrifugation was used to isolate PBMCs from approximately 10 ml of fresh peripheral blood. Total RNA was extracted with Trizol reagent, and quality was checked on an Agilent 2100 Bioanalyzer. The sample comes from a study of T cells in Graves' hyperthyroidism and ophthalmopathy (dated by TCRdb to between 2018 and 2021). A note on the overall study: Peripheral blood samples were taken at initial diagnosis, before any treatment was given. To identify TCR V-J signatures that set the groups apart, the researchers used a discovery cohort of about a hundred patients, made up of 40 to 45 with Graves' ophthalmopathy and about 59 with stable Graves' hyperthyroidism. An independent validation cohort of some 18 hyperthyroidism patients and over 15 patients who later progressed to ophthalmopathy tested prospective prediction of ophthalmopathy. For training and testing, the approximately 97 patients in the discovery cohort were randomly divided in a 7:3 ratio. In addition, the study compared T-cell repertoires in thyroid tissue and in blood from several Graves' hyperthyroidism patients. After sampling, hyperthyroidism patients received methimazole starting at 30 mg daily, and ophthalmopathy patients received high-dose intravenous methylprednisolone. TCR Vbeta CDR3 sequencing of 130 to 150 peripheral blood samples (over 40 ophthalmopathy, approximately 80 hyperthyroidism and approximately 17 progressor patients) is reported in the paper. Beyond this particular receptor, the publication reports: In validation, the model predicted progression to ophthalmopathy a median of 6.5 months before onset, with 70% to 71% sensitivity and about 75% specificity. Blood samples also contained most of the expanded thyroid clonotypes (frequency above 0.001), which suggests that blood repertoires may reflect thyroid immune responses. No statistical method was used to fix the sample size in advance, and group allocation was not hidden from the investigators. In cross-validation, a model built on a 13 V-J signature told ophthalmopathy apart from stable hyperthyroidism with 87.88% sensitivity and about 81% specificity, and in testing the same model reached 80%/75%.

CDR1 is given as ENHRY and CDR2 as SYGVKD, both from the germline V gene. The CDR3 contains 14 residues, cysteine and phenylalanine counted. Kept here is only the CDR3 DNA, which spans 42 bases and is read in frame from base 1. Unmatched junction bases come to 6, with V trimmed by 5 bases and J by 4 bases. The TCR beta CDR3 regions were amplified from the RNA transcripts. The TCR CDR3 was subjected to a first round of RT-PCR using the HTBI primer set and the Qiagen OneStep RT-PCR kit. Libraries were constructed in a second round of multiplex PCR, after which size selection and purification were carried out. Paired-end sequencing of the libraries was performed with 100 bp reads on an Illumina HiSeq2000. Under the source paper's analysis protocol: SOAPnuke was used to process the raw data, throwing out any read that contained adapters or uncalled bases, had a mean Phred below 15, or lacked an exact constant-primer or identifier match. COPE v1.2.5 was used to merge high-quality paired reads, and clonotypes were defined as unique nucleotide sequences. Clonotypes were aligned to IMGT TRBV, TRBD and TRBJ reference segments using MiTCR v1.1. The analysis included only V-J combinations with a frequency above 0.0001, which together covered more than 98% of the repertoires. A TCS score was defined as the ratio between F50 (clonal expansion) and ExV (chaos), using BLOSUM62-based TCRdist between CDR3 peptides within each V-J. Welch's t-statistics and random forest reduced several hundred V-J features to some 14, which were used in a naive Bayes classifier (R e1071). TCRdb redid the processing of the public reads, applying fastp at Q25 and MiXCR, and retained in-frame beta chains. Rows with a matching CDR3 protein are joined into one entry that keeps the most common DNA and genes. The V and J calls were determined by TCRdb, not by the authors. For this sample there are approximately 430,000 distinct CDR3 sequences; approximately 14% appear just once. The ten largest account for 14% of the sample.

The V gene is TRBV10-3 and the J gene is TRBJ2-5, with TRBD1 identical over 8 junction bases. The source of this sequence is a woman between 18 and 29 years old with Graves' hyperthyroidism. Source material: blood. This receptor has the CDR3 CAISQAGGAETQYF. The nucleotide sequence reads TGTGCCATCAGTCAGGCAGGGGGCGCAGAGACCCAGTACTTC.